A selection of T cell receptor beta chains follows, all from one sample in a study of shared clonotypes between healthy human individuals. Assay used: immunoSEQ multiplex PCR; TCRdb lists only in-frame clones, some missing. The sample includes over a million clones, more than 95% of them seen just once. Sequencing was carried out using naive CD4+ T cells sorted from blood. These receptors all come from a man aged 25-45 years in good health. Both conserved end residues are part of each CDR3. The D gene is left open where the match is weak. Only some rows state a clone size, as once, few, many or a class for expanded clones.

. | TRBJ2-7 | TRBV28 | . | 17 | CASSFPIQIRASYEQYF | TGTGCCAGCAGTTTCCCCATACAGATAAGGGCCTCCTACGAGCAGTACTTC
. | TRBJ2-2 | TRBV11-2 | TRBD2 | 16 | CASMAGVSPAAGELFF | TGTGCCAGCATGGCGGGAGTTTCACCCGCTGCCGGGGAGCTGTTTTTT
. | TRBJ2-1 | TRBV7-8 | TRBD2 | 13 | CASSPGLAEVQFF | TGTGCCAGCAGCCCAGGACTAGCGGAAGTTCAGTTCTTC
. | TRBJ2-1 | TRBV10-2 | TRBD2 | 14 | CASGLAGESNEQFF | TGCGCCAGCGGACTAGCGGGAGAAAGCAATGAGCAGTTCTTC
. | TRBJ1-2 | TRBV28 | . | 12 | CASAQQDLGYTF | TGTGCCAGCGCCCAACAGGACTTGGGCTACACCTTC
. | TRBJ2-5 | TRBV5-6 | . | 15 | CASSRRRDSWETQYF | TGTGCCAGCAGCCGCCGCCGGGACTCCTGGGAGACCCAGTACTTC
. | TRBJ2-2 | TRBV5-6 | TRBD2 | 16 | CASSQTSGSNTGELFF | TGTGCCAGCAGTCAAACTAGCGGATCAAACACCGGGGAGCTGTTTTTT
. | TRBJ1-2 | TRBV5-1 | TRBD1 | 18 | CASSLREGTGTGVYGYTF | TGCGCCAGCAGCTTGCGCGAGGGTACCGGGACAGGGGTCTATGGCTACACCTTC
. | TRBJ2-7 | TRBV29-1 | . | 11 | CSVAGLHEQYF | TGCAGCGTTGCAGGGCTCCACGAGCAGTACTTC
once | TRBJ1-5 | TRBV5-1 | . | 13 | CASSLDRNQPQHF | TGCGCCAGCAGCTTGGACAGAAATCAGCCCCAGCATTTT